This T cell receptor (beta chain) is from a study of shared T cell receptors in the human thymus. The protocol was immunoSEQ multiplex PCR, while the TCRdb copy is restricted to in-frame clones and leaves out a portion. The table records some 700,000 clones, approximately 83% of them present only once. The CDR3 totals 16 residues. V shed 10 bases and J 4 bases; nucleotides not matched to a gene: 18. Germline V gene lookup returns CDR1 MNHEY and CDR2 SMNVEV (reference sequence). The sample was also linked to a second study, of human thymus T cells. Turning to that study: Thymic and blood repertoires appeared to show biased V and J gene usage.

This TCR derives from a girl less than two years old with a congenital heart defect. The chain carries TRBV27 and TRBJ2-7; 8 bases are a match to TRBD1. Material: thymocytes. In DNA form, the CDR3 reads TGTGCCACTATCAGGGGCCTCGGGACAGGTGATTACGAGCAGTACTTC. The encoded protein is CATIRGLGTGDYEQYF.